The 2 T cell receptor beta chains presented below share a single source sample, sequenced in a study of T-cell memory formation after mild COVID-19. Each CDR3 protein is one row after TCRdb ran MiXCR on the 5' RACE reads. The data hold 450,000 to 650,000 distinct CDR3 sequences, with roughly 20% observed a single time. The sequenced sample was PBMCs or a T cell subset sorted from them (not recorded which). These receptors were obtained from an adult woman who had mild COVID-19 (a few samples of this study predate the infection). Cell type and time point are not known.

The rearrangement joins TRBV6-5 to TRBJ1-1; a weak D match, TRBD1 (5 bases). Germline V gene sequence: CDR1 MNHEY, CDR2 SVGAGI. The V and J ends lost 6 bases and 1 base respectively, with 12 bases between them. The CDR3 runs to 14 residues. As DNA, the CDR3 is TGTGCCAGCAGGCGCGTGGGGGGGAACACTGAAGCTTTCTTT. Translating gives CASRRVGGNTEAFF.

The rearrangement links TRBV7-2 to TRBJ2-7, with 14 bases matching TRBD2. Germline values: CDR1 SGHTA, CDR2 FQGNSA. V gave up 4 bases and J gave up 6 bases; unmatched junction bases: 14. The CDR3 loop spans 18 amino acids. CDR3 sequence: CASSSQGVGTSGRTEQYF. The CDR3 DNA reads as TGTGCCAGCAGCTCCCAGGGGGTAGGGACTAGCGGGAGAACCGAGCAGTACTTC.